This T cell receptor beta chain was sequenced in a study of cytomegalovirus exposure and HLA in healthy donors (dated by TCRdb to 2015 to 2018). Study-wide context: According to a later analysis, the 120 or so validation repertoires were produced on the same platform as the 600 to 850 repertoires of the first cohort. Besides the first cohort of approximately 670 subjects, a separate validation cohort made up of 120 different subjects was used. The study was designed to test whether signatures of past pathogen exposure could be identified by cataloging public T cell receptors. To predict cytomegalovirus infection status, the study combined high-throughput TCR immunosequencing, statistical association of individual TCRs with disease status, and machine learning. On the study overall, not on this receptor specifically: In vitro tests confirmed that a few of the cytomegalovirus-associated TCR beta chains recognize cytomegalovirus antigens. In both the original and validation cohorts, the classifier was reported to diagnose cytomegalovirus status with high specificity and sensitivity. A total of roughly 160 TCR beta chains were listed by the study as associated with cytomegalovirus. The authors suggested that the approach could potentially be extended to other disease states and immunological phenotypes. In a later analysis, TCRs clustered in the first cohort were found to also tend to co-occur in the approximately 110 validation repertoires, with 94% of cluster scores above 0. The validation cohort had no HLA typing available for a later analysis, so co-occurrence within that cohort was assessed over all 110 or so repertoires. Across donors, most TCR sequences were observed very rarely, whereas some public TCRs were present in many individuals.

The library was obtained by the immunoSEQ multiplex PCR assay. As for the original processing: To diagnose cytomegalovirus status from the catalog of TCR beta chain sequences, a statistical classification framework was built. TCRdb provides this immuneACCESS table in a form limited to in-frame rearrangements. Some clones are lacking; in checked studies, under half of them reflect an unresolved V gene, and why the rest are absent is not known. V and J calls and clone size are given by that table; D and trimming were obtained from the DNA. A total of approximately 260,000 clones appear in this sample, 70% to 90% of them only once. Clones ranked in the top ten supply 1% of the sample. This clone was counted at least ten times. This clone's antigen is unknown. The record has no base qualities; no much larger clone is one base away. Separate from the approximately 670-subject first cohort, the validation cohort of roughly 120 subjects was the group to which the donors belonged.

From the cysteine through the phenylalanine, the CDR3 covers 14 amino acids. Just the 42-base CDR3 DNA is kept, in frame starting at base 1. V was cut back by 1 base and J by 10 bases, leaving a gap of 17 bases between them. CDR1 is given as SGHTA and CDR2 as FQGNSA, both from the germline V gene. Sequenced: PBMCs. This sequence originates from a woman between 18 and 29 years old in good health and CMV-seronegative. The chain joins TRBV7-2 to TRBJ2-7; a tentative D call is TRBD2 (5 bases match). The CDR3 has the sequence CASSLDRLTTVQYF. The nucleotides read TGTGCCAGCAGCTTAGACCGGCTGACTACGGTTCAGTACTTC. Outside the CDR3, residues come from the reference TRBV7-2 and TRBJ2-7 proteins, so the full variable domain is: GAGVSQSPSNKVTEKGKDVELRCDPISGHTALYWYRQSLGQGLEFLIYFQGNSAPDKSGLPSDRFSAERTGGSVSTLTIQRTQQEDSAVYLCASSLDRLTTVQYFGPGTRLTVT.